Here is one T cell receptor (beta chain) with its context. The clone's antigen remains unknown. One base away there is no much larger clone; base qualities are not given. The sample originates from a study of blood T cell repertoires in COVID-19 (TCRdb year 2020). A note on the overall study: Samples from collaborators originated in the United States, Italy and Spain and spanned both the acute and convalescent phases of COVID-19. The samples were drawn from two sources: the first 160 participants of the ongoing ImmuneRACE study, and over 1,000 subjects contributed by 6 global collaborators. The sample metadata nearly always contained a de-identified subject ID, COVID-19 status, age in years and sex. The repertoires were made available in a free public database intended to serve as a resource for research on the immune response to SARS-CoV-2. Deeply sampled blood TCRbeta repertoires from subjects exposed to, actively infected with, or recovered from COVID-19 were included in the dataset. The material from the prospective study consisted of cDNA or gDNA derived from T cells, B-cell-depleted T cells, or PBMCs. Where available, HLA class I and class II types were obtained from metadata supplied by the sample provider rather than from assay-based typing. The study at large found these results: How much clinical and demographic metadata was included differed by source and by participant, and the metadata was provided uncurated.

The CDR3 spans 15 residues, from the cysteine through the phenylalanine. The CDR3 DNA has 45 bases and is translated from base 1. CDR1 and CDR2 were assigned from the germline V gene as MNHEY and SVGAGI. V is reduced by 6 bases and J by 2 bases, leaving a spacing of 15 bases between them. Participants in the prospective study were enrolled through a virtual design, were aged roughly 18 to 100 years, and lived in about 25 United States geographic areas. Cohort assignment in the prospective study relied on participant-reported clinical history from a screening survey and a study questionnaire. Exposed participants had been in contact, within 2 weeks of entering the study, with a person who had a PCR-confirmed or clinician-diagnosed case of COVID-19. In the prospective study, mobile phlebotomists collected whole blood, serum and a nasopharyngeal or oropharyngeal swab from each participant. Participants in the prospective study had the option to provide additional blood draws and questionnaires over a roughly two-month period. Blood samples from the prospective study were shipped frozen or at room temperature prior to DNA extraction.

The immunoSEQ Assay, a bias-controlled multiplex PCR, was used to amplify TCRbeta CDR3 regions from genomic DNA. On the authors' methods: The number of nucleated cells in each sample was estimated from the amplification of reference gene primers within the assay. To quantify the absolute abundance of each unique TCRbeta CDR3 rearrangement, sequence reads were collapsed and filtered. Productive Simpson clonality was computed per sample as the square root of Simpson's diversity index over productive rearrangements. TCRdb took over this immuneACCESS table, retaining in-frame rearrangements with V and J assigned. Such tables are incomplete; in checked studies, under half of the missing clones stem from an unresolved V gene, and the remainder is unexplained. V, J and clone size derive from that table, while D and trimming were established from the DNA sequence. The sample yields a few hundred thousand clones; about 90% were counted once. The ten top clones hold approximately 0.93% of the sample.

Rearrangement joined TRBV6-5 to TRBJ2-3; the best D guess is TRBD2, with 5 bases matching. The sequence derives from a woman in her 30s who had been exposed to COVID-19. The sample comprised PBMCs or T cells enriched from blood (not recorded which). The CDR3: CASSLGGRATDTQYF. The sequenced DNA is TGTGCCAGCAGCCTCGGAGGCCGGGCCACAGATACGCAGTATTTT.